These 26 T cell receptor beta chains were all obtained from the same sample, sequenced in a study of cytomegalovirus exposure and HLA in healthy donors. The PCR employed 60 Vbeta primers together with 13 Jbeta primers. The repertoire was sequenced with immunoSEQ multiplex PCR; TCRdb's copy has only in-frame clones and lacks some. The repertoire holds some 160,000 clones, with more than 70% as singletons. Material: PBMCs. These receptors all stem from a male donor in good health and CMV-seropositive.

A few counts support this clone. CDR3 DNA sequence: TGTGCCTGGATACAGGGGAATTCACCCCTCCACTTT. This codes for CAWIQGNSPLHF. The chain employs TRBV30 and TRBJ1-6, with 7 bases that match TRBD1. Germline CDR1 and CDR2: GTSNPN and SVGIG (reference sequence). The CDR3 contains 12 residues. J was trimmed by 7 bases and V by 4 bases; bases with no gene match: 1.

This clone was counted between two and nine times. The genes are TRBV7-9 and TRBJ1-5, with a weak D call TRBD1 (6 bases). Germline CDR1 is SEHNR and CDR2 is FQNEAQ (reference sequence). CDR3 size: 15 residues. V was pared by 5 bases and J by 3 bases, with 14 bases between. This CDR3 is CASSPGTNYNQPQHF. CDR3 DNA sequence: TGTGCCAGCAGCCCCGGGACAAATTACAATCAGCCCCAGCATTTT.

The chain is built from TRBV7-3 and TRBJ1-6; 8 bases line up with TRBD1. CDR3 length: 18 residues. Germline V gene lookup returns CDR1 SGHTA and CDR2 FQGTGA. With 5 bases clipped from V and 1 base from J, the junction kept 10 bases outside the gene matches. This CDR3 is CASSPSSRGPSYNSPLHF. The CDR3 nucleotides read TGTGCCAGCAGCCCCTCGTCCAGGGGGCCATCCTATAATTCACCCCTCCACTTT. The full variable domain, with the rest looked up from reference TRBV7-3 and TRBJ1-6, is GAGVSQTPSNKVTEKGKYVELRCDPISGHTALYWYRQSLGQGPEFLIYFQGTGAADDSGLPNDRFFAVRPEGSVSTLKIQRTERGDSAVYLCASSPSSRGPSYNSPLHFGNGTRLTVT.

As to this clone: In the same sample, other DNA sequences code for this CDR3. J is TRBJ2-3 and V is TRBV28, with 8 bases that match TRBD2. Germline lookup yields CDR1 MDHEN and CDR2 SYDVKM. This CDR3 is 16 amino acids long. V gave up 6 bases and J gave up 0 bases; unmatched junction bases: 8. CDR3 sequence (DNA): TGTGCCAGCAGCTCTCCTGAGCGGGAGAGCACAGATACGCAGTATTTT. Residues: CASSSPERESTDTQYF.

This clone occurred once. This sequence joins TRBV25-1 and TRBJ2-1; no definite D call. The CDR3 runs to 15 residues. CDR1 and CDR2 from the germline V gene are MGHDK and SYGVNS. Trimming stripped 1 base from V and 0 bases from J, with 7 bases between. The CDR3 DNA reads as TGTGCCAGCAGTGAATCCCTAAGCTCCTACAATGAGCAGTTCTTC. Amino acid sequence: CASSESLSSYNEQFF. The variable domain in full, completed from reference TRBV25-1 and TRBJ2-1, reads EADIYQTPRYLVIGTGKKITLECSQTMGHDKMYWYQQDPGMELHLIHYSYGVNSTEKGDLSSESTVSRIRTEHFPLTLESARPSHTSQYLCASSESLSSYNEQFFGPGTRLTVL.

The rearrangement uses TRBV5-1 and TRBJ1-1, with D unresolved. V lost 4 bases, J lost 0 bases, and 4 bases lay in between. Germline assignment: CDR1 SGHRS and CDR2 YFSETQ. The length of the CDR3 is 12 residues. The CDR3 loop reads CASSAVNTEAFF. The DNA of the CDR3 is TGCGCCAGCAGCGCAGTGAACACTGAAGCTTTCTTT.

The CDR3 loop reads CASTTSGSRSTDTQYF. In DNA, the CDR3 is TGTGCCAGCACCACTAGCGGGTCCCGTTCCACAGATACGCAGTATTTT. The chain recombines TRBV5-4 with TRBJ2-3; 9 bases align to TRBD2. V lost 6 bases and J lost 2; bases outside the gene matches: 10. Germline-derived CDR1 and CDR2 are SGHNT and YYREEE (reference sequence). This CDR3 is 16 amino acids long.

The rearrangement links TRBV5-1 to TRBJ1-2, with TRBD1 matching 9 bases. V was clipped by 0 bases and J by 4 bases; unmatched bases: 4. CDR3 length: 15 residues. Germline V gene data show CDR1 as SGHRS and CDR2 as YFSETQ. DNA of the CDR3: TGCGCCAGCAGCTTGGTGGGACAGGGATTCTATGGCTACACCTTC. Protein product: CASSLVGQGFYGYTF.

The chain recombines TRBV19 with TRBJ1-5, with D unclear. This CDR3 comprises 14 residues. V was trimmed by 3 bases and J by 2 bases, leaving 8 bases between them. The germline CDR1 and CDR2 sequences are LNHDA and SQIVND (reference sequence). In DNA, the CDR3 is TGTGCCAGTAGTATCAGGTTTGGCAATCAGCCCCAGCATTTT. Translated: CASSIRFGNQPQHF.

The V gene is TRBV7-9, the J gene TRBJ2-3, with TRBD2 identical over 9 bases. With V trimmed by 5 bases and J by 4 bases, 13 bases remained unmatched. CDR3 length equals 17 residues. Germline V lookup: CDR1 SEHNR, CDR2 FQNEAQ (reference sequence). In DNA form, the CDR3 reads TGTGCCAGCAGCGCCAACCGCGGGAGGGCCTTCCCAGATACGCAGTATTTT. It codes for CASSANRGRAFPDTQYF.

The chain carries TRBV6-5 and TRBJ2-1, with 11 nucleotides matching TRBD2. Germline V CDR1 and CDR2: MNHEY, SVGAGI. The CDR3 spans 14 residues. Losses at the gene ends were 6 bases for V and 4 bases for J; bases not matched to a gene: 2. Here the CDR3 reads CASRRTSGYNEQFF. In nucleotides, the CDR3 is TGTGCCAGCAGAAGGACTAGCGGGTACAATGAGCAGTTCTTC.

About this clone: One junction end disagrees with the germline gene, perhaps due to a read error. The chain employs TRBV7-9 and TRBJ1-1, with D perhaps TRBD1 (5 bases). Germline CDR1 is SEHNR and CDR2 is FQNEAQ (reference sequence). The CDR3 extends over 16 amino acids. CDR3 region: CSSSPNGGGMNTEAFF. The CDR3 coding sequence is TGTTCCAGCAGCCCCAACGGGGGGGGAATGAACACTGAAGCTTTCTTT. Filled out from reference TRBV7-9 and TRBJ1-1, the complete variable domain reads DTGVSQNPRHKITKRGQNVTFRCDPISEHNRLYWYRQTLGQGPEFLTYFQNEAQLEKSRLLSDRFSAERPKGSFSTLEIQRTEQGDSAMYLCSSSPNGGGMNTEAFFGQGTRLTVV.

V and J are TRBV5-1 and TRBJ2-2; D might be TRBD2 (6 bases). Germline CDR1 is SGHRS and CDR2 is YFSETQ. V lost 5 bases and J lost 2, with 13 bases in between. The CDR3 contains 15 residues. CDR3 in DNA: TGCGCCAGCAGAGAAGCGGGCCCTAACACCGGGGAGCTGTTTTTT. The encoded protein is CASREAGPNTGELFF.

The J gene is TRBJ2-7, the V gene TRBV5-4; D is uncertain. The CDR3 sequence is 14 residues long. V lost 0 bases to trimming and J lost 0 bases, with 7 bases between them. CDR1 and CDR2 (germline): SGHNT, YYREEE (reference sequence). CDR3 bases: TGTGCCAGCAGCTTGGAACCGAGCTCCTACGAGCAGTACTTC. Translating it yields CASSLEPSSYEQYF.

This chain links TRBV5-1 with TRBJ2-1, with D possibly matching TRBD1 (6 bases). Per the germline V gene, CDR1 is SGHRS and CDR2 is YFSETQ. The V and J ends lost 0 bases and 6 bases respectively, with 10 bases between them. This CDR3 contains 14 residues. The CDR3, as DNA: TGCGCCAGCAGCTTGGGGCAGGGGAGCAATGAGCAGTTCTTC. It encodes CASSLGQGSNEQFF.

This clone was seen a few times. The chain links TRBV5-7 to TRBJ1-1, with D tentatively TRBD1 (5 bases). Being an ORF, TRBV5-7 has a function that is uncertain. The CDR3 spans 11 residues. The germline V and J ends were trimmed by 10 bases and 8 bases, with 15 bases remaining between them. CDR3 DNA: TGTGCCGGGGTTTATAAGGGGGAAGCTTTCTTT. Its protein product is CAGVYKGEAFF.

This clone has only one observation. The chain is built from TRBV6-1 and TRBJ2-2; perhaps TRBD2 as D (6 bases). Trimming left V 7 bases short and J 2 bases short, with 14 bases between. This CDR3 comprises 15 residues. Per germline, CDR1 MNHNS and CDR2 SASEGT. The CDR3 reads CASNVGTSNTGELFF. As DNA, the CDR3 is TGTGCCAGCAATGTAGGGACTTCCAACACCGGGGAGCTGTTTTTT.

The chain is built from TRBV6-1 and TRBJ1-2; 7 nucleotides match TRBD1. Unmatched junction bases numbered 6, after V lost 6 bases and J lost 2 bases. The CDR3 length is 14 residues. Germline lookup yields CDR1 MNHNS and CDR2 SASEGT. Here the CDR3 DNA reads TGTGCCAGCAGGGGACAGTCTGAAAACTATGGCTACACCTTC. This encodes CASRGQSENYGYTF.

The chain is built from TRBV5-1 and TRBJ2-2; D is ambiguous. The CDR3 sequence is 14 residues long. V was clipped by 1 base and J by 4 bases, with 8 bases between them. Germline CDR1 reads SGHRS; CDR2 reads YFSETQ. The CDR3 protein is CASSLSSSTGELFF. In DNA form, the CDR3 reads TGCGCCAGCAGCTTGAGCTCCTCCACCGGGGAGCTGTTTTTT.

This clone turned up a few times. The chain links TRBV19 to TRBJ2-7; 11 bases match TRBD2. Germline-derived CDR1 and CDR2 are LNHDA and SQIVND (reference sequence). The CDR3 loop spans 14 amino acids. Germline trimming cut 3 bases from V and 3 bases from J; bases unmatched to any gene: 1. The CDR3 DNA follows: TGTGCCAGTAGTATGACTAGCGGGAACTACGAGCAGTACTTC. Encoded protein: CASSMTSGNYEQYF.

This chain connects TRBV4-2 to TRBJ2-3; TRBD2 agrees at 10 bases. Germline V CDR1 and CDR2: LGHNA, YNFKEQ. V gave up 5 bases and J gave up 4 bases; unmatched junction bases: 9. The CDR3 has 16 amino acids. CDR3 amino acids: CASSSSLAGAADTQYF. CDR3 bases: TGTGCCAGCAGCTCCTCGCTAGCGGGAGCGGCAGATACGCAGTATTTT.

The chain carries TRBV27 and TRBJ2-3; 7 bases line up with TRBD2. Losses at the gene ends were 2 bases for V and 3 bases for J; bases not matched to a gene: 2. CDR3 size: 14 residues. Germline V gene data show CDR1 as MNHEY and CDR2 as SMNVEV (reference sequence). The DNA for the CDR3 is TGTGCCAGCAGTTTAAGGCGGGAGACAGATACGCAGTATTTT. Residues: CASSLRRETDTQYF.

V gene TRBV6-1 combines with J gene TRBJ2-1, with 7 bases aligning to TRBD2. The CDR3 consists of 15 residues. V dropped 4 bases and J dropped 8; count of bases not matched to a gene: 11. Germline values: CDR1 MNHNS, CDR2 SASEGT. The CDR3 spells CASSGVGGRADEQFF. CDR3 sequence (DNA): TGTGCCAGCAGTGGGGTTGGGGGGAGGGCCGATGAGCAGTTCTTC.

The rearrangement uses TRBV4-2 and TRBJ2-5, with D maybe TRBD2 (6 bases). This CDR3 spans 16 amino acids. The germline V gene encodes CDR1 LGHNA and CDR2 YNFKEQ. The V end lost 1 base, the J end lost 0 bases, and 12 bases lay between the germline ends. This CDR3 reads CASSQGTGANQETQYF. The CDR3 DNA is TGTGCCAGCAGCCAAGGCACGGGAGCGAACCAAGAGACCCAGTACTTC.

The chain uses TRBV5-1 and TRBJ2-3; D call uncertain. In germline, CDR1 is SGHRS, CDR2 YFSETQ. Trimming removed 3 bases at V and 6 bases at J, with 17 bases between. The CDR3 contains 15 residues. The CDR3 spells CASSSRGSPTDTQYF. Written as DNA, the CDR3 is TGCGCCAGCAGCTCTCGCGGATCCCCGACGGATACGCAGTATTTT.

This clone was detected only once. CDR3 in DNA: TGTGCCAGCAGCTTAGGCGGTTCACCCCTCCACTTT. This gives the protein CASSLGGSPLHF. This chain uses TRBV11-3 with TRBJ1-6, with D unresolved. Germline assignment: CDR1 SGHNT and CDR2 YENEEA. The V gene lost 1 base and the J gene lost 9 bases, with 4 bases spanning the gap. This CDR3 is 12 amino acids long. Combining the CDR3 with reference TRBV11-3 and TRBJ1-6 gives the whole variable domain EAGVVQSPRYKIIEKKQPVAFWCNPISGHNTLYWYLQNLGQGPELLIRYENEEAVDDSQLPKDRFSAERLKGVDSTLKIQPAELGDSAVYLCASSLGGSPLHFGNGTRLTVT.